This T cell receptor beta chain was identified in a study of blood T cell repertoires in COVID-19. The CDR3 has 12 amino acids. Per the germline V gene, CDR1 is LGHDT and CDR2 is YNNKEL (reference sequence). V gave up 4 bases and J gave up 6 bases, with 10 bases separating them. Participants came from roughly 25 US areas, aged about 18 to 89 years. Using immunoSEQ multiplex PCR, the repertoire was profiled, and TCRdb retains in-frame clones only, with some absent. The table records roughly 200,000 clones, about 88% of them present only once. The TCR was taken from a woman in her thirties who had been exposed to COVID-19. The sequenced sample consisted of PBMCs or T cells enriched from blood (not recorded which). The gene calls are TRBV3-1 (or the pseudogene TRBV3-2) and TRBJ2-7; D is perhaps TRBD2 (5 bases). CDR3 amino acids: CASSPWAGEQYF. CDR3 sequence (DNA): TGTGCCAGCAGCCCGTGGGCGGGCGAGCAGTACTTC.